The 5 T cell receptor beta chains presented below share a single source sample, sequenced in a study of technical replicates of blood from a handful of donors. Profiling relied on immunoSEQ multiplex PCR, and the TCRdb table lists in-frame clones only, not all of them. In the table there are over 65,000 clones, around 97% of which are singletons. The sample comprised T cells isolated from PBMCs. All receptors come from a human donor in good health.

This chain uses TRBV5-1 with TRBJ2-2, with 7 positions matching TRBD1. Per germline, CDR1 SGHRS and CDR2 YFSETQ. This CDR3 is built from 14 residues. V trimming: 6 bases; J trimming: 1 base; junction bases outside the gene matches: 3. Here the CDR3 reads CASMDRRNTGELFF. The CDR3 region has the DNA TGCGCCAGCATGGACAGGAGGAACACCGGGGAGCTGTTTTTT.

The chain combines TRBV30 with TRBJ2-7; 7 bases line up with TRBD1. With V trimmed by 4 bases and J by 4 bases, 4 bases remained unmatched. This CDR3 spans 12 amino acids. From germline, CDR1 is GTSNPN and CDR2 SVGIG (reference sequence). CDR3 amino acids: CAWNRGNYEQYF. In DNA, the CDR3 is TGTGCCTGGAACAGGGGAAATTACGAGCAGTACTTC. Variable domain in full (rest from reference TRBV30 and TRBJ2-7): SQTIHQWPATLVQPVGSPLSLECTVEGTSNPNLYWYRQAAGRGLQLLFYSVGIGQISSEVPQNLSASRPQDRQFILSSKKLLLSDSGFYLCAWNRGNYEQYFGPGTRLTVT.

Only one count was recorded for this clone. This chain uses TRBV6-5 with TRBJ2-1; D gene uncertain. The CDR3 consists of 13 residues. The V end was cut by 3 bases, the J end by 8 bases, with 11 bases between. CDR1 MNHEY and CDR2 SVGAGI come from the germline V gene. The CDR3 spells CASSYRGVDEQFF. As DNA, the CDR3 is TGTGCCAGCAGTTATAGAGGTGTGGATGAGCAGTTCTTC.

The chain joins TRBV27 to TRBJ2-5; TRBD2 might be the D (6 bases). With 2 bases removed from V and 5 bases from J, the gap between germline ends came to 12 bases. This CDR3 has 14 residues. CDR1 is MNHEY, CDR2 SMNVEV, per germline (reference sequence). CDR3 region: CASSLMGGRETQYF. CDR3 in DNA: TGTGCCAGCAGTTTAATGGGGGGAAGGGAGACCCAGTACTTC.

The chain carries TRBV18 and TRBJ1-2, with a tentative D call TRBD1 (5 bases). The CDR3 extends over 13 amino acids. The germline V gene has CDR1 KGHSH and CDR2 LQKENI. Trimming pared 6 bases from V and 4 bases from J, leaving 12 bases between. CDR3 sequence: CASSTAFVYGYTF. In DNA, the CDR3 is TGTGCCAGCTCGACAGCCTTTGTCTATGGCTACACCTTC.